This TCR beta chain was documented in a study of technical replicates of blood from a few donors. Some clones are missing from TCRdb's copy, which holds only in-frame ones; the method was immunoSEQ multiplex PCR. The data contain more than 70,000 clones, around 93% of them seen just once; the ten biggest clones take up less than 0.3%. Per the germline V gene, CDR1 is SGHAT and CDR2 is FQDESV (reference sequence). The V end was cut by 1 base, the J end by 4 bases, with 5 bases between. The CDR3 is made up of 13 amino acids. The sample comprised T cells isolated from PBMCs. This TCR came from a human donor in good health. J is TRBJ2-1 and V is TRBV11-1, with D possibly matching TRBD2 (5 bases). The CDR3 loop is CASSLERYNEQFF. The CDR3 nucleotides read TGTGCCAGCAGCTTAGAGCGGTACAATGAGCAGTTCTTC.